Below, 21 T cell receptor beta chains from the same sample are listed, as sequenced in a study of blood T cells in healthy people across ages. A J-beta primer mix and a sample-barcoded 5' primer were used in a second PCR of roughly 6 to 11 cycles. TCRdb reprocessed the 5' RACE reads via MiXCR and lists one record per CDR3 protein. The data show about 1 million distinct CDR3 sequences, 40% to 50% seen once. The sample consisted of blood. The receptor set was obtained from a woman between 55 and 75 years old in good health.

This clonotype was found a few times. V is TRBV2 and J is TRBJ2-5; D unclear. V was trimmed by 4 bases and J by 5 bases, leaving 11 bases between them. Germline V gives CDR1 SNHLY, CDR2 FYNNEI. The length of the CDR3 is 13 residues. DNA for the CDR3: TGTGCCAGCAGTGGCCAGCCTGGGGAGACCCAGTACTTC. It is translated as CASSGQPGETQYF. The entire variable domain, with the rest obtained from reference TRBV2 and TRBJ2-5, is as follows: EPEVTQTPSHQVTQMGQEVILRCVPISNHLYFYWYRQILGQKVEFLVSFYNNEISEKSEIFDDQFSVERPDGSNFTLKIRSTKLEDSAMYFCASSGQPGETQYFGPGTRLLVL.

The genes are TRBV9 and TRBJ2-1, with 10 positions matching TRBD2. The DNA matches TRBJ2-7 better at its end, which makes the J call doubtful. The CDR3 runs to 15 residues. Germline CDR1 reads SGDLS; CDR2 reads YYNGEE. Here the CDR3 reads CASSGLAGAYNEQYF. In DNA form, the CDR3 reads TGTGCCAGCAGCGGGCTAGCGGGAGCATACAATGAGCAGTACTTC.

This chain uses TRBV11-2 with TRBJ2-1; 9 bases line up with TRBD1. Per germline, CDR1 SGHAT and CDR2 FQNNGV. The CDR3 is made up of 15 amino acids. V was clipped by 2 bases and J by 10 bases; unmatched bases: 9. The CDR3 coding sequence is TGTGCCAGCAGCTTACAGGCACAGGGGGCCCGGGAGCAGTTCTTC. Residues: CASSLQAQGAREQFF.

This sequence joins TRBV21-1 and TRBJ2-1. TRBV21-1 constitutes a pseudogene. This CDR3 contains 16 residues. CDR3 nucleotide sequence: TGTGCCAGCAGCAAAATGTTTTTGGGCTCCTACAATGAGCAGTTCTTC. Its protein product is CASSKMFLGSYNEQFF.

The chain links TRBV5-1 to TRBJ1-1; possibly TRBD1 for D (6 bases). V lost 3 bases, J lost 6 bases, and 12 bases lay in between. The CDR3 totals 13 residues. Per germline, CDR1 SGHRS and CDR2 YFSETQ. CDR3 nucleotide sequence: TGCGCCAGCAGCTCACAGGGAGGGGCTGAAGCTTTCTTT. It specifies CASSSQGGAEAFF.

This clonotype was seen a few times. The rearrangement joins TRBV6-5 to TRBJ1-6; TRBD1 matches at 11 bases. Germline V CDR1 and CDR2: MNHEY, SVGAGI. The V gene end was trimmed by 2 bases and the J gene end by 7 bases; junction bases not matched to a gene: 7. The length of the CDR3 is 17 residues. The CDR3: CASSYSGTGGPNSPLHF. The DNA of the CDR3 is TGTGCCAGCAGTTACAGCGGGACAGGGGGGCCGAATTCACCCCTCCACTTT.

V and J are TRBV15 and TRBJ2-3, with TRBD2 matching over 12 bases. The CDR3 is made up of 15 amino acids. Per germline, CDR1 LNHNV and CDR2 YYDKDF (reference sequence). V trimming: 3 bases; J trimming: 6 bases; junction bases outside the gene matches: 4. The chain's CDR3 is CATSRTSGSGDTQYF. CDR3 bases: TGTGCCACCAGCAGGACTAGCGGGAGCGGTGATACGCAGTATTTT.

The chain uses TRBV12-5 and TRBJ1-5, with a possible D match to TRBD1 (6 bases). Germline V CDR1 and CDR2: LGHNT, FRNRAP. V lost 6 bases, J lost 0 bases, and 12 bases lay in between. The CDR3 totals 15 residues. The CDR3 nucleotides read TGTGCTAGTGGGGAGGGGACACTTAGCAATCAGCCCCAGCATTTT. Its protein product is CASGEGTLSNQPQHF.

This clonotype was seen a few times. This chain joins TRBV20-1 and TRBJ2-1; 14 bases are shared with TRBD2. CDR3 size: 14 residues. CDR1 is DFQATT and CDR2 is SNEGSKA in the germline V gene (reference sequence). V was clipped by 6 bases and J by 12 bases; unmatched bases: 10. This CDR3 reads CSASSGTSGRGQFF. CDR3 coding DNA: TGCAGTGCCAGCTCCGGGACTAGCGGGAGAGGGCAGTTCTTC.

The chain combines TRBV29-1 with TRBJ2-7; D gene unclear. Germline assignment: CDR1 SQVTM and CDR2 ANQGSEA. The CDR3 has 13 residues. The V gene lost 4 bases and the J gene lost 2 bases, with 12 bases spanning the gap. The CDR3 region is CSVVGQLTYEQYF. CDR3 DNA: TGCAGCGTTGTAGGGCAGCTTACCTACGAGCAGTACTTC.

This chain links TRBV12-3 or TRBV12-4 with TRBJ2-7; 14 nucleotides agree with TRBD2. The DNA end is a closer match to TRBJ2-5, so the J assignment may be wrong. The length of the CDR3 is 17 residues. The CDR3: CASSSRLAGGIQETQYF. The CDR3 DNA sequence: TGTGCCAGCAGTTCCCGACTAGCGGGAGGGATACAAGAGACCCAGTACTTC.

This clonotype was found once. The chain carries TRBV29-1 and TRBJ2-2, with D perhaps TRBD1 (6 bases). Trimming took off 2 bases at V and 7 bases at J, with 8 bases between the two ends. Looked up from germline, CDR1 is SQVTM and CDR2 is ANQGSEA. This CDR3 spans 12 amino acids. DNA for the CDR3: TGCAGCGTTGAACCAGGGGACGGGGAGCTGTTTTTT. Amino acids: CSVEPGDGELFF.

The CDR3 loop is CASSYGTGNTEAFF. As DNA, the CDR3 is TGTGCCAGCAGCTATGGGACAGGAAACACTGAAGCTTTCTTT. This chain connects TRBV25-1 to TRBJ1-1, with TRBD1 matching 8 bases. J lost 2 bases, V lost 6 bases, and 5 bases had no gene match. This CDR3 contains 14 residues. CDR1 is MGHDK and CDR2 is SYGVNS in the germline V gene.

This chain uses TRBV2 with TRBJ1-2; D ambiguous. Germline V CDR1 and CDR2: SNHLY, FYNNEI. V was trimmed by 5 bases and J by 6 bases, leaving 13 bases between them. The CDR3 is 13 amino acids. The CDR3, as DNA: TGTGCCAGCAGTAAAAGGGATGTGGATGGCTACACCTTC. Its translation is CASSKRDVDGYTF.

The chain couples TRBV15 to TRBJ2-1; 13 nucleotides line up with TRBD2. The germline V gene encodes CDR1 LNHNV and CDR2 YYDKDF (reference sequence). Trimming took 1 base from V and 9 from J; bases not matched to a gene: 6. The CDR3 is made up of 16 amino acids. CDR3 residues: CATSRGLAGGDSEQFF. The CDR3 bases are TGTGCCACCAGCAGAGGACTAGCGGGAGGCGATAGTGAGCAGTTCTTC.

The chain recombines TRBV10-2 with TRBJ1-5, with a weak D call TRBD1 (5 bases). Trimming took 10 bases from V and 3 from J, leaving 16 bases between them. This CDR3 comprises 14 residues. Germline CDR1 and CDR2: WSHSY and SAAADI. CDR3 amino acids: CATGTGMYNQPQHF. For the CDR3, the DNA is TGCGCCACCGGGACGGGGATGTACAATCAGCCCCAGCATTTT.

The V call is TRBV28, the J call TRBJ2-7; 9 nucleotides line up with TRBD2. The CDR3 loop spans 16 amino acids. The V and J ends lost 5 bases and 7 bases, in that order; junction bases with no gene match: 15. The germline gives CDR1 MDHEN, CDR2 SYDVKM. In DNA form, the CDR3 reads TGTGCCAGCAGTCAGACTAGCGGATCCCCTTTTAGGGAGCAGTACTTC. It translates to CASSQTSGSPFREQYF.

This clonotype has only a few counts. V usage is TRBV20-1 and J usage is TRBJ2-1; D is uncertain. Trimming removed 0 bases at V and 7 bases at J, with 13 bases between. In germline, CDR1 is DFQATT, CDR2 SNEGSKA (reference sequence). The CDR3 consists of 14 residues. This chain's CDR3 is CSARDPRGGNEQFF. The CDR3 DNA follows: TGCAGTGCTAGAGATCCCCGAGGCGGTAATGAGCAGTTCTTC.

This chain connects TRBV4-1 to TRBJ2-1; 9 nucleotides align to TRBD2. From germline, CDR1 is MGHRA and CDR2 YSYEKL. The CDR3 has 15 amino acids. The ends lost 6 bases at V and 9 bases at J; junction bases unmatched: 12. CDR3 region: CASRDIAGVKGEQFF. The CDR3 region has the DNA TGCGCCAGCAGGGACATAGCGGGAGTAAAGGGTGAGCAGTTCTTC.

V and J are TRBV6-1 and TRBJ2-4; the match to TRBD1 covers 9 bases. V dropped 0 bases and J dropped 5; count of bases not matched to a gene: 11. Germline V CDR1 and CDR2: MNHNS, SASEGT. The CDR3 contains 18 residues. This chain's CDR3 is CASSEAVLRTGVENIQYF. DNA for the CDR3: TGTGCCAGCAGTGAAGCGGTTCTACGGACAGGGGTAGAAAACATTCAGTACTTC.

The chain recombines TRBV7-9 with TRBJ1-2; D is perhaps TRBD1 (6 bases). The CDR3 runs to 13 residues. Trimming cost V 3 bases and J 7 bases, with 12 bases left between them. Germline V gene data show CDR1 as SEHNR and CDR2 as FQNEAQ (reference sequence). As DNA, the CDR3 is TGTGCCAGCAGCTTCGAACAGGGAGCTGGCTACACCTTC. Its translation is CASSFEQGAGYTF.